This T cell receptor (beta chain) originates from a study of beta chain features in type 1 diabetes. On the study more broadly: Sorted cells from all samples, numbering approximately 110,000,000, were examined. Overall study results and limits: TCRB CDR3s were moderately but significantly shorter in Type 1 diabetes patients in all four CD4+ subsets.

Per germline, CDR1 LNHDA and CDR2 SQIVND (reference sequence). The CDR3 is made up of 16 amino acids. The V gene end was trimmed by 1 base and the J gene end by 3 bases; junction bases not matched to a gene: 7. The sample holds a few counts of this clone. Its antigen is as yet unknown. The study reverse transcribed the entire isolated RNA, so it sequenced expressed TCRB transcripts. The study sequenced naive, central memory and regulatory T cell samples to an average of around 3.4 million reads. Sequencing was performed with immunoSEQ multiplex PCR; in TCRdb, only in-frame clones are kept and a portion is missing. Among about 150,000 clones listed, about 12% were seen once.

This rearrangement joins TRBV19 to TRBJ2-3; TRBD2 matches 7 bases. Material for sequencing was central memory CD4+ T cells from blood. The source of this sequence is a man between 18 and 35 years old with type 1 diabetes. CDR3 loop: CASSIAGGGGTDTQYF. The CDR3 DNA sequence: TGTGCCAGTAGTATAGCTGGCGGGGGAGGAACAGATACGCAGTATTTT.